The 11 T cell receptor beta chains below come from one sample, sequenced in a study of blood T cell repertoires in COVID-19. Libraries were prepared by immunoSEQ multiplex PCR; TCRdb keeps only in-frame clonotypes and omits some of them. Of over 150,000 clones in the sample, approximately 90% were seen once. The sequenced material came from PBMCs or T cells enriched from blood (not recorded which). The receptors were sampled from a woman younger than 45 who had recovered from COVID-19.

V usage is TRBV7-9 and J usage is TRBJ1-2; 12 bases are shared with TRBD1. There are 15 residues in the CDR3. V was clipped by 5 bases and J by 8 bases; unmatched bases: 9. Germline V gene lookup returns CDR1 SEHNR and CDR2 FQNEAQ (reference sequence). CDR3 sequence: CASSTGTGGTGGYTF. The CDR3 bases are TGTGCCAGCAGCACGGGGACAGGGGGCACTGGAGGCTACACCTTC. The variable domain in full, with the rest retrieved from reference TRBV7-9 and TRBJ1-2, is DTGVSQNPRHKITKRGQNVTFRCDPISEHNRLYWYRQTLGQGPEFLTYFQNEAQLEKSRLLSDRFSAERPKGSFSTLEIQRTEQGDSAMYLCASSTGTGGTGGYTFGSGTRLTVV.

The V and J genes are TRBV5-1 and TRBJ1-1; D not resolved. The V end lost 0 bases, the J end lost 4 bases, and 13 bases lay between the germline ends. CDR1 and CDR2 from the germline V gene are SGHRS and YFSETQ. The CDR3 is 15 residues long. The CDR3 protein is CASSLAGGWITEAFF. In DNA form, the CDR3 reads TGCGCCAGCAGCTTGGCCGGCGGATGGATCACTGAAGCTTTCTTT. Variable domain in full (rest from reference TRBV5-1 and TRBJ1-1): KAGVTQTPRYLIKTRGQQVTLSCSPISGHRSVSWYQQTPGQGLQFLFEYFSETQRNKGNFPGRFSGRQFSNSRSEMNVSTLELGDSALYLCASSLAGGWITEAFFGQGTRLTVV.

This clone was recorded a few times. The gene calls are TRBV27 and TRBJ1-1, with 9 positions matching TRBD1. The CDR3 has 15 residues. Trimming at V came to 5 bases and at J to 3 bases, leaving 7 bases not matched to a gene. Germline CDR1 reads MNHEY; CDR2 reads SMNVEV (reference sequence). CDR3 nucleotide sequence: TGTGCCAGCAGTCACGCCGGGACAGGGCACACTGAAGCTTTCTTT. Translating gives CASSHAGTGHTEAFF.

This chain joins TRBV3-1 (or the pseudogene TRBV3-2) and TRBJ1-5; 10 bases fit TRBD1. The CDR3 has 19 amino acids. J gave up 2 bases and V 8 bases, and 18 bases lay outside the gene matches. The V gene's germline CDR1 is LGHDT and CDR2 YNNKEL (reference sequence). DNA of the CDR3: TGTGCCAGCTCCGCGCAACACGCGACAGGGGGCGACGGCAATCAGCCCCAGCATTTT. The encoded protein is CASSAQHATGGDGNQPQHF.

V usage is TRBV7-9 and J usage is TRBJ2-1, with a weak D call TRBD2 (6 bases). This CDR3 has 18 residues. From germline, CDR1 is SEHNR and CDR2 FQNEAQ (reference sequence). V lost 5 bases, J lost 0 bases, and 20 bases lay in between. CDR3 sequence: CASSPQAEGWGSYNEQFF. CDR3 bases: TGTGCCAGCAGCCCCCAGGCGGAGGGTTGGGGCTCCTACAATGAGCAGTTCTTC.

This clone was found once. The rearrangement uses TRBV4-3 and TRBJ1-2; D might be TRBD1 (5 bases). CDR1 and CDR2 from the germline V gene are LGHNA and YSLEER. Trimming left V 4 bases short and J 5 bases short, with 29 bases between. The CDR3 sequence is 19 residues long. CDR3 nucleotide sequence: TGCGCCAGCAGCCTTAGTGGGGCAGTTTCCTTTAGCCCCATTTATGGCTACACCTTC. This encodes CASSLSGAVSFSPIYGYTF.

This clone was detected only once. The rearrangement joins TRBV25-1 to TRBJ1-2; a weak D match, TRBD1 (5 bases). V gave up 3 bases and J gave up 3 bases, with 20 bases separating them. In germline, CDR1 is MGHDK, CDR2 SYGVNS. The CDR3 contains 17 residues. CDR3 in DNA: TGTGCCAGCAGTGATCCGCGCCCGGGGGTTTCAGACTATGGCTACACCTTC. This gives the protein CASSDPRPGVSDYGYTF.

The chain joins TRBV10-2 to TRBJ1-1, with 8 bases fitting TRBD1. Germline trimming cut 6 bases from V and 7 bases from J; bases unmatched to any gene: 7. This CDR3 contains 13 residues. The germline gives CDR1 WSHSY, CDR2 SAAADI. The CDR3 nucleotides read TGCGCCAGCAGGCAGGGGGCTGCACTTGAAGCTTTCTTT. Translated: CASRQGAALEAFF.

The CDR3 sequence is CASSGTGSAYEQFF. The CDR3 region has the DNA TGTGCCAGCAGCGGGACAGGGTCTGCCTATGAGCAGTTCTTC. The chain has TRBV27 and TRBJ2-1, with 9 bases identical to TRBD1. The CDR3 totals 14 residues. Germline trimming cut 6 bases from V and 8 bases from J; bases unmatched to any gene: 8. Germline V gene sequence: CDR1 MNHEY, CDR2 SMNVEV (reference sequence).

The chain uses TRBV7-9 and TRBJ1-4; unclear D gene. V lost 1 base, J lost 0 bases, and 6 bases lay in between. CDR3 length equals 15 residues. Germline assignment: CDR1 SEHNR and CDR2 FQNEAQ (reference sequence). The CDR3 DNA reads as TGTGCCAGCAGCTTAGGGGCTGCAACTAATGAAAAACTGTTTTTT. The encoded protein is CASSLGAATNEKLFF.

J is TRBJ2-1 and V is TRBV20-1; D gene uncertain. Trimming cost V 3 bases and J 8 bases, with 8 bases left between them. Germline-derived CDR1 and CDR2 are DFQATT and SNEGSKA (reference sequence). CDR3 size: 11 residues. DNA for the CDR3: TGCAGTGCTAGTAAATCCGATGAGCAGTTCTTC. It translates to CSASKSDEQFF.